This T cell receptor (beta chain) was sequenced during a study of shared clonotypes between healthy human individuals. As for the study in general: There were three CD4 naive, three CD4 memory, two CD8 naive and one CD8 memory plates per donor.

The germline CDR1 and CDR2 sequences are SGHTA and FQGNSA. V gave up 3 bases and J gave up 4 bases; unmatched junction bases: 4. The CDR3 length is 14 residues. Whole-study findings and limits: It was anticipated that sequencing depth would influence how many clonotypes donors shared.

Comments on this clone: What it recognizes is unknown. Within the sample, other DNA sequences also encode this same CDR3.

The protocol was immunoSEQ multiplex PCR, while the TCRdb copy is restricted to in-frame clones and leaves out a portion. The sample consists of about 1.5 million clones, approximately 98% of them appearing once. This sequence joins TRBV7-2 and TRBJ2-3, with 7 bases aligning to TRBD2. The material sequenced was naive CD4+ T cells sorted from blood. Noted subset: CD45RA+ positively selected. This TCR came from a man aged 25 to 40 in good health. The CDR3 region has the DNA TGTGCCAGCAGCTTGGGGGGAGGGGCAGATACGCAGTATTTT. Translated, it gives CASSLGGGADTQYF.